This TCR beta chain originates from a study of T cell repertoires in aging, cancer and after chemotherapy. Background on the study: Pre- and post-chemotherapy samples were paired from chronic lymphocytic leukemia patients treated with fludarabine- or bendamustine-based regimens. Findings and limits, study-wide: Median generation probability rose over the chemotherapy interval in each cancer cohort, suggesting rebound thymic output.

Peripheral blood genomic DNA, not sorted cells or RNA, was the template. This clonotype was seen only a few times. The antigen is not known. Germline loops: CDR1 MRHNA, CDR2 SNTAGT. CDR3 length: 17 amino acids. Trimming cost V 0 bases and J 4 bases, with 15 bases left between them. A mixed TRB-A/B primer pool amplified rearranged TRB by multiplex touch-down PCR. TCRdb analysed the multiplex PCR reads with MiXCR anew, one entry per CDR3 protein. Found here are approximately 1,500 distinct CDR3 sequences, roughly 50% of them singletons; the top ten hold more than 35%. J is TRBJ2-2 and V is TRBV6-4; D not certain. The sequence derives from a human donor with a blood cancer. Specimen: blood. CDR3 DNA: TGTGCCAGCAGTGACTCCTCCCGGCAGGCATTCACCGGGGAGCTGTTTTTT. Translated, it gives CASSDSSRQAFTGELFF.